This T cell receptor beta chain was obtained from a study of blood T cells in healthy people across ages. For the second PCR, which ran for about 7 to 11 cycles, a sample-barcoded 5' primer and a J-beta primer mix were used. TCRdb independently ran MiXCR on the 5' RACE reads; one entry per CDR3 protein. The sample consists of 800,000 to 950,000 distinct CDR3 sequences, 40% to 60% of them appearing once. With 4 bases removed from V and 7 bases from J, the gap between germline ends came to 7 bases. The germline CDR1 and CDR2 sequences are LGHDT and YNNKEL (reference sequence). The CDR3 is 12 residues long.

The V gene is TRBV3-1, the J gene TRBJ2-2; unclear D gene. The material sequenced was blood. The receptor comes from a man aged 25 to 45 in good health. In DNA form, the CDR3 reads TGTGCCAGCAGCCTCTGGAGCGGGGAGCTGTTTTTT. Its protein product is CASSLWSGELFF.